The 16 T cell receptor beta chains given below trace back to one sample, sequenced in a study of HIV-infected patients and healthy controls. Around 500 ng RNA was reverse transcribed with alpha and beta constant-region primers. Each of the alpha and beta chains got its own library through chain-specific third strand synthesis with indices. TCRdb re-called the 5' RACE reads through MiXCR, storing one row per CDR3 protein. The table has about 19,000 distinct CDR3 sequences, about 8.3% seen once. Whole blood was used without fractionation, so all unsorted peripheral T cells were included. Source material: blood. The receptors stem from an adult in good health.

This clonotype was seen at least ten times. The chain recombines TRBV6-6 with TRBJ1-2; TRBD1 aligns across 7 bases. CDR1 and CDR2 from the germline V gene are MNHNY and SVGAGI (reference sequence). Germline trimming cut 10 bases from V and 3 bases from J; bases unmatched to any gene: 11. The CDR3 spans 14 residues. The CDR3 DNA sequence: TGTGCCACCCGTTTAGGGGGCTTTGACTATGGCTACACCTTC. It encodes CATRLGGFDYGYTF.

In this sample, this clonotype turned up many times. The chain links TRBV7-9 to TRBJ1-4, with D hard to call. CDR1 is SEHNR and CDR2 is FQNEAQ in the germline V gene (reference sequence). The ends were cut back, 0 bases at V and 5 bases at J, with 16 bases in the middle. The CDR3 loop spans 17 amino acids. CDR3 loop: CASSLARLGRPNEKLFF. As DNA, the CDR3 is TGTGCCAGCAGCTTAGCGCGCCTTGGACGGCCGAATGAAAAACTGTTTTTT.

This clonotype was counted many times. The genes are TRBV28 and TRBJ2-7; possible D gene TRBD2, 6 bases. V gave up 3 bases and J gave up 2 bases, with 14 bases separating them. The CDR3 is 15 amino acids. CDR1 is MDHEN and CDR2 is SYDVKM in the germline V gene. The CDR3 nucleotides read TGTGCCAGCAGTTTTAAGGACTACCCCACCTACGAGCAGTACTTC. It codes for CASSFKDYPTYEQYF.

The V call is TRBV19, the J call TRBJ2-2; D call uncertain. V lost 7 bases to trimming and J lost 1 base, with 10 bases between them. CDR1 and CDR2 (germline): LNHDA, SQIVND (reference sequence). CDR3 length equals 14 residues. The chain's CDR3 is CASKSPQNTGELFF. CDR3 coding DNA: TGTGCCAGTAAATCCCCACAGAACACCGGGGAGCTGTTTTTT.

This clonotype has at least ten counts. V gene TRBV12-3 or TRBV12-4 combines with J gene TRBJ2-5, with D possibly being TRBD1 (6 bases). This CDR3 contains 13 residues. Trimming stripped 8 bases from V and 6 bases from J, with 16 bases between. CDR3 in amino acids: CASLKSGVQTQYF. The CDR3 DNA reads TGTGCCAGCCTGAAGTCAGGGGTCCAGACCCAGTACTTC.

This clonotype came up a few times. The chain couples TRBV18 to TRBJ1-2, with a weak D call TRBD1 (5 bases). The CDR3 consists of 14 residues. Germline CDR1 reads KGHSH; CDR2 reads LQKENI. Trimming left V 3 bases short and J 6 bases short, with 14 bases between. Here the CDR3 DNA reads TGTGCCAGCTCACCGCTCCGGGACGGGAATGGCTACACCTTC. It codes for CASSPLRDGNGYTF.

This clonotype was detected ten times or more. The chain recombines TRBV29-1 with TRBJ1-5, with 7 bases lining up with TRBD1. The CDR3 is 13 residues long. Germline loops: CDR1 SQVTM, CDR2 ANQGSEA. V lost 7 bases and J lost 3; bases outside the gene matches: 6. CDR3 amino acids: CSARDSPNQPQHF. For the CDR3, the DNA is TGCAGCGCTAGGGACAGCCCCAATCAGCCCCAGCATTTT.

The V gene is TRBV29-1, the J gene TRBJ2-5; TRBD2 is a possible D gene (5 bases). The length of the CDR3 is 13 residues. The V gene's germline CDR1 is SQVTM and CDR2 ANQGSEA. V was trimmed by 6 bases and J by 1 base, leaving 12 bases between them. The CDR3 DNA is TGCAGCGTCAACGGACTGGTCCAAGAGACCCAGTACTTC. It is translated as CSVNGLVQETQYF. Combining the CDR3 with reference TRBV29-1 and TRBJ2-5 gives the whole variable domain SAVISQKPSRDICQRGTSLTIQCQVDSQVTMMFWYRQQPGQSLTLIATANQGSEATYESGFVIDKFPISRPNLTFSTLTVSNMSPEDSSIYLCSVNGLVQETQYFGPGTRLLVL.

This clonotype has at least ten counts. The rearrangement links TRBV12-3 or TRBV12-4 to TRBJ1-2, with 7 positions matching TRBD1. CDR3 size: 13 residues. J gave up 3 bases and V 9 bases, and 7 bases lay outside the gene matches. CDR3 in DNA: TGTGCCAGTTCGCTCGGGACAGACTATGGCTACACCTTC. This sequence encodes CASSLGTDYGYTF.

CDR3 coding DNA: TGCAGTGGAGAGCTGGGCGGGAAGGGCACAGATACGCAGTATTTT. Translated, it gives CSGELGGKGTDTQYF. The genes are TRBV20-1 and TRBJ2-3, with D perhaps matching TRBD2 (6 bases). CDR3 size: 15 residues. The ends were cut back, 7 bases at V and 1 base at J, with 18 bases in the middle. CDR1 is DFQATT, CDR2 SNEGSKA, per germline (reference sequence).

In its sample, this clonotype was seen many times. This chain joins TRBV12-3 or TRBV12-4 and TRBJ1-1; 9 bases are shared with TRBD1. The CDR3 extends over 15 amino acids. J gave up 11 bases and V 7 bases, and 17 bases lay outside the gene matches. The CDR3 is CASMVPGTGIRRAFF. CDR3 bases: TGTGCCAGCATGGTTCCCGGGACAGGGATCCGTCGCGCTTTCTTT.

CDR3 residues: CASSPRGRVGETQYF. In nucleotides, the CDR3 is TGTGCCAGCAGCCCAAGAGGACGGGTAGGAGAGACCCAGTACTTC. This chain joins TRBV3-1 and TRBJ2-5; D gene ambiguous. V was trimmed by 4 bases and J by 4 bases, leaving 16 bases between them. The CDR3 runs to 15 residues. Germline values: CDR1 LGHDT, CDR2 YNNKEL (reference sequence).

This clonotype was seen more than once but under ten times. This chain uses TRBV29-1 with TRBJ2-1; 7 nucleotides line up with TRBD1. CDR1 is SQVTM and CDR2 is ANQGSEA in the germline V gene. The CDR3 sequence is 15 residues long. Unmatched junction bases numbered 7, after V lost 2 bases and J lost 3 bases. CDR3 protein: CSVESSGGHYNEQFF. CDR3 nucleotide sequence: TGCAGCGTTGAATCGTCAGGGGGACACTACAATGAGCAGTTCTTC.

This clonotype was picked up a small number of times. CDR3 DNA sequence: TGTGCCTCCCGCTTGAGTGGGGGTATCACAGATACGCAGTATTTT. Residues: CASRLSGGITDTQYF. The V and J genes are TRBV3-1 and TRBJ2-3; D may match TRBD1 or TRBD2 (5 bases each). CDR3 length equals 15 residues. Germline V gives CDR1 LGHDT, CDR2 YNNKEL (reference sequence). Trimming stripped 11 bases from V and 2 bases from J, with 20 bases between.

The sample holds many counts of this clonotype. The chain recombines TRBV11-2 with TRBJ1-1, with D maybe TRBD1 (5 bases). The V gene's germline CDR1 is SGHAT and CDR2 FQNNGV. V lost 7 bases and J lost 4, with 13 bases in between. The CDR3 runs to 13 residues. Written as DNA, the CDR3 is TGTGCCAGCACCTGGGGCAGCGCCACTGAAGCTTTCTTT. Protein product: CASTWGSATEAFF.

This clonotype was detected ten times or more. The chain joins TRBV28 to TRBJ1-1; D is unclear. CDR3 size: 13 residues. Germline V gene sequence: CDR1 MDHEN, CDR2 SYDVKM. The V end was cut by 0 bases, the J end by 7 bases, with 9 bases between. The CDR3 spells CASSLWSDGEAFF. The CDR3, as DNA: TGTGCCAGCAGTTTATGGTCCGACGGTGAAGCTTTCTTT.